This paragraph covers one TCR beta chain sequence. The antigen is not known. This sample is part of a study of PD-1 blockade in classical Hodgkin lymphoma. Study details: Patients were treated with nivolumab at 3 mg/kg, and this was given intravenously every 2 weeks. Notes on the study in general: Baseline TCR diversity was reportedly lower in newly diagnosed patients than in healthy donors. It was reported as lower still in relapsed/refractory patients. The baseline diversity of complete responders showed similarity to that of newly diagnosed patients.

Sequencing used immunoSEQ multiplex PCR; TCRdb keeps in-frame clones, though not all of them. Of tens of thousands of clones in the sample, around 82% are singletons; the top ten hold 11%. Every patient had relapsed following autologous stem cell transplantation, and cohorts differed in brentuximab vedotin exposure. From germline, CDR1 is SGHAT and CDR2 FQNNGV. The CDR3 runs 14 residues. The germline V and J ends were trimmed by 5 bases and 0 bases, with 10 bases remaining between them. Sequences were derived from peripheral blood mononuclear cells (PBMCs), sampled before the second cycle of nivolumab. The origin of this receptor is a human donor with classical Hodgkin lymphoma. This sequence joins TRBV11-2 and TRBJ1-1; weak D call: TRBD1 (6 bases). CDR3 sequence reads: CASSAGAMNTEAFF. The CDR3, as DNA: TGTGCCAGCAGCGCGGGGGCCATGAACACTGAAGCTTTCTTT. Full variable domain (remainder filled in from reference TRBV11-2 and TRBJ1-1): EAGVAQSPRYKIIEKRQSVAFWCNPISGHATLYWYQQILGQGPKLLIQFQNNGVVDDSQLPKDRFSAERLKGVDSTLKIQPAKLEDSAVYLCASSAGAMNTEAFFGQGTRLTVV.